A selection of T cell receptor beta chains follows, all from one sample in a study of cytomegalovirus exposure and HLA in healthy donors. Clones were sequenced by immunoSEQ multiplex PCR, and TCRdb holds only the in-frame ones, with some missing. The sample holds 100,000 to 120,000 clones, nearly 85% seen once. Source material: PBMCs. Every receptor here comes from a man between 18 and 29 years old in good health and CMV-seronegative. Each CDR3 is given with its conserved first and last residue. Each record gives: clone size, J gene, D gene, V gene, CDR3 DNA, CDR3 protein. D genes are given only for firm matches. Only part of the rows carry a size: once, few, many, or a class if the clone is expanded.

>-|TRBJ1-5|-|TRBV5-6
TGTGCCAGCAGCTTGCAATTGGAGAACTTGGATCAGCCCCAGCATTTT
CASSLQLENLDQPQHF
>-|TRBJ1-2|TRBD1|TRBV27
TGTGCCAGCAGCGGAACCGGGACAGGGGAAAGAGGCTACACCTTC
CASSGTGTGERGYTF
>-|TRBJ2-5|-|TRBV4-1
TGCGCCAGCAGCCTCGACGCGGAAGAGACCCAGTACTTC
CASSLDAEETQYF
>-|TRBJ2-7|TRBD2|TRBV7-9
TGTTCCAGCAGCGGGACTAGCGTAAGTGCCCGCCCTTACGAGCAGTACTTC
CSSSGTSVSARPYEQYF
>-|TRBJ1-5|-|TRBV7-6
TGTGCCAGCAGCTCGCCCAGGGGAACGGATAGCAATCAGCCCCAGCATTTT
CASSSPRGTDSNQPQHF
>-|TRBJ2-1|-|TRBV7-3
TGTGCCAGCAGCTCCACGGTCGGAGGGGGCAGGTACAATGAGCAGTTCTTC
CASSSTVGGGRYNEQFF
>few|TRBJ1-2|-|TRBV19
TGTGCCAGTAGTATGGGACCGGGACTAGGCTACACCTTC
CASSMGPGLGYTF
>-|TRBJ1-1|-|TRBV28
TGTGCCAGCAGTTCGGGGGGGCTTGAAGCTTTCTTT
CASSSGGLEAFF
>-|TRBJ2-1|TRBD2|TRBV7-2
TGTGCCAGCAGCCCCGGGACTAGTGGTAATGAGCAGTTCTTC
CASSPGTSGNEQFF
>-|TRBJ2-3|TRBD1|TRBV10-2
TGCGCCAGCAGCGCGAGGACAGGAAGCACAGATACGCAGTATTTT
CASSARTGSTDTQYF
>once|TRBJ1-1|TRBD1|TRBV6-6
TGTGCCAGCAGCAGCGTCAACAGGGGAAGGACTGAAGCTTTCTTT
CASSSVNRGRTEAFF
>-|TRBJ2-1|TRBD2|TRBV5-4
TGTGCCAGCAGCTTGAGGCTAGCGGGAGACCCAACCTACAATGAGCAGTTCTTC
CASSLRLAGDPTYNEQFF
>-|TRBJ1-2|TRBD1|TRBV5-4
TGTGCCAGCAGCTTGCCCAAACAGGGGGCCCATGGCTACACCTTC
CASSLPKQGAHGYTF
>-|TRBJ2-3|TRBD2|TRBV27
TGTGCCAGCAGCCTACAAGGACTAGCGGGCACAGATACGCAGTATTTT
CASSLQGLAGTDTQYF
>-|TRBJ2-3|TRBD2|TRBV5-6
TGTGCCAGCAGCTTGTTGTCGCTAGCGGGCACAGATACGCAGTATTTT
CASSLLSLAGTDTQYF
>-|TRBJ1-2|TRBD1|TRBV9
TGTGCCAGTTCGGGACAGGGACCGTTAGGCTACACCTTC
CASSGQGPLGYTF
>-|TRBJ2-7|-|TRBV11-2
TGTGCCAGCAGCGCTACTAGGAGGACCTACGAGCAGTACTTC
CASSATRRTYEQYF
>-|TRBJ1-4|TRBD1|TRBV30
TGTGCCTGGAGTGGGGGACAGGCAACTAATGAAAAACTGTTTTTT
CAWSGGQATNEKLFF
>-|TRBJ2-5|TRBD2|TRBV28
TGTGCCAGCAGTCCCCGGGAGGGAATTTCGCAGACCCAGTACTTC
CASSPREGISQTQYF
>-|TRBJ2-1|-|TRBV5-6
TGTGCCAGCAGCTTGTTGGTAGCGGACCACAATGAGCAGTTCTTC
CASSLLVADHNEQFF
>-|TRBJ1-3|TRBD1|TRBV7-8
TGTGCCAGCAGCCTAGGGACAGCGGGAAACACCATATATTTT
CASSLGTAGNTIYF
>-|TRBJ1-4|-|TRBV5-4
TGTGCCAGCAGCTTGATAGGTGCGGGGGGAACTAATGAAAAACTGTTTTTT
CASSLIGAGGTNEKLFF
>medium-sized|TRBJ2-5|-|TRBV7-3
TGTGCCAGCAGCTCCTCCGGGACTTGGGGAGAGACCCAGTACTTC
CASSSSGTWGETQYF
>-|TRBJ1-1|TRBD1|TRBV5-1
TGCGCCAGCAGCCTCGGACAGGGTTGGACTGAAGCTTTCTTT
CASSLGQGWTEAFF